This is a list of T cell receptor beta chains from one sample in a study of metastatic and nonmetastatic thyroid tumors. TCRdb reanalyzed the PCR reads via MiXCR. The sample records approximately 21,000 clones, about 30% being singletons. Input material: blood. These receptors all come from a female donor with papillary thyroid cancer or a benign thyroid nodule (not recorded which). Some clones in this sample may be carry-over from other donors' samples. Each CDR3 is given with its conserved first and last residue. The order of the fields is clone size, D gene, J gene, V gene, CDR3 DNA, CDR3 protein. The D gene is left open where the match is weak. Rows give clone size only sometimes, using once, few, many, or a class for an expanded clone.

many TRBD1 TRBJ1-5 TRBV7-9 TGTGCCAGCAGCTTATCCTCACAGGGGGGTCAGCCCCAGCATTTT CASSLSSQGGQPQHF
. . TRBJ1-2 TRBV24-1 TGTGCCACCAGTGACCGAAGGGAAAACTATGGCTACACCTTC CATSDRRENYGYTF
many TRBD1 TRBJ1-2 TRBV2 TGTGCCAGCAGTGACCCGGGACAGGGTGGCTACACCTTC CASSDPGQGGYTF
medium-sized TRBD2 TRBJ2-1 TRBV19 TGTGCCAGTAGTATAAGGCACTCACTAGCGGGGGGCTATGAGCAGTTCTTC CASSIRHSLAGGYEQFF
many . TRBJ2-2 TRBV7-9 TGTGCCAGCAGCTTAGTTCCAGGGGAATTTGGGAACACCGGGGAGCTGTTTTTT CASSLVPGEFGNTGELFF
. . TRBJ2-7 TRBV7-9 TGTGCCAAATTGGGTCTAGGTTCAGCGTCCGAGCAGTACTTC CAKLGLGSASEQYF
. . TRBJ2-7 TRBV11-2 TGTGCCAGCAGCTTATTTTTTGGGGACGACTACGAGCAGTACTTC CASSLFFGDDYEQYF
many . TRBJ1-1 TRBV18 TGTGCCAGCTCACCAATAGACGGAAACACTGAAGCTTTCTTT CASSPIDGNTEAFF
many . TRBJ1-2 TRBV28 TGTGCCAGCAGGACTGGAGCTAACTATGGCTACACCTTC CASRTGANYGYTF
many . TRBJ1-1 TRBV3-1 TGTGCCAGCAGCCTATTGGGTGGGGGGAGGAACACTGAAGCTTTCTTT CASSLLGGGRNTEAFF
medium-sized TRBD1 TRBJ1-1 TRBV19 TGTGCCAGTAGTATCCGGACAGGGGCGTCTACTGAAGCTTTCTTT CASSIRTGASTEAFF
. . TRBJ1-4 TRBV5-1 TGCGCCAGCAGCTTGGCCGGGTGGGGAGGCGAAAAACTGTTTTTT CASSLAGWGGEKLFF
many TRBD1 TRBJ2-6 TRBV7-9 TGTGCCAGCAGCTTAGTGTCCGGGACAGGGACCTCCTCTGGGGCCAACGTCCTGACTTTC CASSLVSGTGTSSGANVLTF
few . TRBJ2-1 TRBV6-1 TGTGCCAGCAGTGAAGAAACAGGGAGTTCCGATGAGCAGTTCTTC CASSEETGSSDEQFF
many . TRBJ1-1 TRBV4-1 TGCGCCAGCAGCCAAGATCGGGGGCCCACTGAAGCTTTCTTT CASSQDRGPTEAFF
once . TRBJ2-3 TRBV9 TGTGCCAGCAGCGTAGCTCCGGACCTCACAGATACGCAGTATTTT CASSVAPDLTDTQYF
medium-sized . TRBJ1-3 TRBV12-3/TRBV12-4 TGTGCCAGCAGTCGCCCCGGGCCGGGGGGAAACACCATATATTTT CASSRPGPGGNTIYF
. . TRBJ2-7 TRBV19 TGTGCCAGCTCCAAGGAAAGGGGCCACGAGCAGTACTTC CASSKERGHEQYF
medium-sized . TRBJ1-1 TRBV7-3 TGTGCCAGCAGCCATGGAGCTAACACTGAAGCTTTCTTT CASSHGANTEAFF
. . TRBJ2-3 TRBV6-1 TGTGCCAACATGGCACCTCGGGACACCACAGATACGAAGTATTTT CANMAPRDTTDTKYF
many . TRBJ1-4 TRBV28 TGTGCCAGCAGTTCCCATGGGGGGGGCGGTGAAAAACTGTTTTTT CASSSHGGGGEKLFF
. TRBD1 TRBJ2-1 TRBV7-2 TGTGCCAGCAGCTTAGGACAGGGTGGCGATGAGCAGTTCTTC CASSLGQGGDEQFF
many . TRBJ2-2 TRBV4-3 TGCGCCAGCAGCCATGCAAGCACCGCCGGGGAGCTGTTTTTT CASSHASTAGELFF
few . TRBJ2-7 TRBV18 TGTGCCAGCTCACCAGGCCTAGCTAAGAGGTTGGCCGAGCAGTACTTC CASSPGLAKRLAEQYF
. . TRBJ2-1 TRBV7-3 TGTGCCAGCAGCTTAAACTACTCCCCAGGGGTGCAGTTCTTC CASSLNYSPGVQFF
. . TRBJ2-7 TRBV11-2 TGTGCCAGTAAACCCGGCCCGAGCTCCTACGAGCAGTACTTC CASKPGPSSYEQYF